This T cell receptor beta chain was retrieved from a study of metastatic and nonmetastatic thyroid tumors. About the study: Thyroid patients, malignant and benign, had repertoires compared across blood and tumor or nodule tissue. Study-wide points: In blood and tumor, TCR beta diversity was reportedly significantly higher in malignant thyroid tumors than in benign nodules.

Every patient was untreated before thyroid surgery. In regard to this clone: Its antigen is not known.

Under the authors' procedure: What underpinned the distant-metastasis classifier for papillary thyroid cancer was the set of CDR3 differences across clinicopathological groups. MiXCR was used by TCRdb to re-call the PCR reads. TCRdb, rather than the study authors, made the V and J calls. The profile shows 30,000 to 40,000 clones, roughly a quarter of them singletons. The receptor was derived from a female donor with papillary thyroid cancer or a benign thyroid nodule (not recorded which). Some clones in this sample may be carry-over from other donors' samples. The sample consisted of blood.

This chain's CDR3 is CASGLVPFGNTGELFF. As DNA, the CDR3 is TGTGCTAGTGGTTTGGTACCTTTTGGCAACACCGGGGAGCTGTTTTTT. V gene TRBV12-5 combines with J gene TRBJ2-2, with unresolved D. This CDR3 comprises 16 residues. Germline assignment: CDR1 LGHNT and CDR2 FRNRAP. V lost 0 bases, J lost 2 bases, and 10 bases lay in between. The variable domain in full, with the rest retrieved from reference TRBV12-5 and TRBJ2-2, is DARVTQTPRHKVTEMGQEVTMRCQPILGHNTVFWYRQTMMQGLELLAYFRNRAPLDDSGMPKDRFSAEMPDATLATLKIQPSEPRDSAVYFCASGLVPFGNTGELFFGEGSRLTVL.